Listed below are T cell receptor beta chains from one sample, sequenced in a study of CD8 T cells in ankylosing spondylitis. One entry per CDR3 protein, called by TCRdb with MiXCR from the 5' RACE reads. The repertoire has under 250,000 distinct CDR3 sequences, around 10% of them found once; the top ten carry 6% to 8%. The sequenced sample was blood, either unsorted or a sorted T cell fraction (not recorded which). The receptors stem from a male donor with ankylosing spondylitis or in good health (not recorded which). The CDR3 runs from the conserved cysteine through the conserved F or W. Each record gives: clone size, V gene, J gene, D gene, CDR3 DNA, CDR3 protein. A D gene is named only where the DNA matches it firmly. Clone size is shown for a subset of rows, as once, few, many or a class of expanded clone.

size: many; V: TRBV12-3/TRBV12-4; J: TRBJ2-2; D: TRBD1; DNA: TGTGCCAGCAACCTCGACAGGGTTGAAGGCGGGGAGCTGTTTTTT; CDR3: CASNLDRVEGGELFF
size: -; V: TRBV18; J: TRBJ2-3; D: -; DNA: TGTGCCAGCTCGCCTATCTCGGCAGGACTCACAGATACGCAGTATTTT; CDR3: CASSPISAGLTDTQYF
size: few; V: TRBV7-2; J: TRBJ1-6; D: -; DNA: TGTGCCAGCGGCGTCACCCCGGGATCGTATAATTCACCCCTCCACTTT; CDR3: CASGVTPGSYNSPLHF
size: many; V: TRBV5-1; J: TRBJ1-1; D: -; DNA: TGCGCCAGCAGCTCGGCCCCAGGGTTTAACACTGAAGCTTTCTTT; CDR3: CASSSAPGFNTEAFF
size: many; V: TRBV12-3/TRBV12-4; J: TRBJ2-5; D: -; DNA: TGTGCCAGCAGTCAAGGTGCAGGGCTCTCGGAGACCCAGTACTTC; CDR3: CASSQGAGLSETQYF
size: many; V: TRBV20-1; J: TRBJ1-1; D: -; DNA: TGCAGTCCTGGGCCGAGGAACACTGAAGCTTTCTTT; CDR3: CSPGPRNTEAFF
size: few; V: TRBV7-9; J: TRBJ1-1; D: TRBD1; DNA: TGTGCCACCCGGGACAGAAAGAACACTGAAGCTTTCTTT; CDR3: CATRDRKNTEAFF
size: many; V: TRBV20-1; J: TRBJ1-2; D: -; DNA: TGCAGTGCTAGAGATAAGGGACAAAGTTACCTCAACTATGGCTACACCTTC; CDR3: CSARDKGQSYLNYGYTF
size: many; V: TRBV20-1; J: TRBJ2-1; D: -; DNA: TGCAGTGCTAGAGATCTTGCGACAAGTGAGCAGTTCTTC; CDR3: CSARDLATSEQFF
size: -; V: TRBV7-6; J: TRBJ2-1; D: TRBD2; DNA: TGTGCCAGCAGCATGGCAAGCAGCGGGGGGTATGTTTATGAGCAGTTCTTC; CDR3: CASSMASSGGYVYEQFF
size: many; V: TRBV15; J: TRBJ2-7; D: -; DNA: TGTGCCACCAGCAGAGGACTCCTAGGTTACGAGCAGTACTTC; CDR3: CATSRGLLGYEQYF
size: many; V: TRBV27; J: TRBJ2-3; D: -; DNA: TGTGCCAGCGGAACTAGGCCGAGCACAGATACGCAGTATTTT; CDR3: CASGTRPSTDTQYF
size: few; V: TRBV7-2; J: TRBJ2-1; D: -; DNA: TGTGCCAGCAGCTTAGAGGGCCGAAGGAGGCAGTTCTTC; CDR3: CASSLEGRRRQFF
size: many; V: TRBV12-3/TRBV12-4; J: TRBJ2-1; D: -; DNA: TGTGCCAGCAGCCCGGGGTTTAGGGAGTATGAGCAGTTCTTC; CDR3: CASSPGFREYEQFF
size: -; V: TRBV3-1; J: TRBJ2-2; D: -; DNA: TGTGCCAGCAGCCGGGGTGTTGGTCCCGGGGAGCTGTTTTTT; CDR3: CASSRGVGPGELFF
size: few; V: TRBV21-1; J: TRBJ2-1; D: -; DNA: TGTGCCAGCAGCAGCGCTCCAAGCTCCTACAATGAGCAGTTCTTC; CDR3: CASSSAPSSYNEQFF
size: -; V: TRBV10-3; J: TRBJ2-1; D: TRBD1; DNA: TGTGCCATCAGTGATTATGGGACAGGGGGCTCCTACAATGAGCAGTTCTTC; CDR3: CAISDYGTGGSYNEQFF
size: many; V: TRBV5-1; J: TRBJ1-4; D: TRBD1; DNA: TGCGCCAGCAGCCTACTATGGGGACAGAAAAATGAAAAACTGTTTTTT; CDR3: CASSLLWGQKNEKLFF
size: -; V: TRBV20-1; J: TRBJ1-2; D: TRBD1; DNA: TGCAGTGCTCCCAAACCGACAGGGGGCATAGGCTATGGCTACACCTTC; CDR3: CSAPKPTGGIGYGYTF
size: many; V: TRBV11-2; J: TRBJ2-3; D: -; DNA: TGTGCCAGCAGCTTGCAACAGCGGGTCACTAGCACAGATACGCAGTATTTT; CDR3: CASSLQQRVTSTDTQYF
size: few; V: TRBV30; J: TRBJ2-7; D: -; DNA: TGTGCCTGGAGTGTAATTGGTTTAGACTCCGAGCAGTACTTC; CDR3: CAWSVIGLDSEQYF
size: -; V: TRBV9; J: TRBJ1-2; D: -; DNA: TGTGCCAGCAGCGTAGGATCGGAAGTTAACTATGGCTACACCTTC; CDR3: CASSVGSEVNYGYTF
size: many; V: TRBV5-1; J: TRBJ1-2; D: -; DNA: TGCGCCAGCAGCCCTGGAATGAACTATGGCTACACCTTC; CDR3: CASSPGMNYGYTF
size: few; V: TRBV29-1; J: TRBJ2-3; D: TRBD1; DNA: TGCAGCGTTTCCCGGGACAGGACAGATACGCAGTATTTT; CDR3: CSVSRDRTDTQYF
size: many; V: TRBV27; J: TRBJ1-5; D: -; DNA: TGTGCCAGCAGTGCTCAGGGGCTTGATCAGCCCCAGCATTTT; CDR3: CASSAQGLDQPQHF
size: few; V: TRBV6-1; J: TRBJ1-4; D: TRBD1; DNA: TGTGCCAGCAGTAGCCGGGACAGCTCAGAAAAACTGTTTTTT; CDR3: CASSSRDSSEKLFF
size: many; V: TRBV29-1; J: TRBJ2-7; D: TRBD2; DNA: TGCAGCGTCGGACTAGCGGGAGTGGGCGAGCAGTACTTC; CDR3: CSVGLAGVGEQYF
size: many; V: TRBV29-1; J: TRBJ2-7; D: TRBD2; DNA: TGCAGCGTTAGGACGACTAGCGACTCCTACGAGCAGTACTTC; CDR3: CSVRTTSDSYEQYF
size: many; V: TRBV5-1; J: TRBJ2-3; D: -; DNA: TGCGCCAGCAGCCCAGGGGCGGGAAGTAGTCCCCCTACGCAGTATTTT; CDR3: CASSPGAGSSPPTQYF
size: many; V: TRBV20-1; J: TRBJ2-7; D: -; DNA: TGCAGTGCTAGAGGCACAGGGCTCGAGCAGTACTTC; CDR3: CSARGTGLEQYF
size: many; V: TRBV5-1; J: TRBJ2-3; D: TRBD2; DNA: TGCGCCAGCAGCTTGGGACTAGCGGGGGGCACAGATACGCAGTATTTT; CDR3: CASSLGLAGGTDTQYF
size: many; V: TRBV20-1; J: TRBJ2-7; D: -; DNA: TGCAGTGCCAGGGAGGGGGATCATACCTACGAGCAGTACTTC; CDR3: CSAREGDHTYEQYF
size: -; V: TRBV6-2/TRBV6-3; J: TRBJ2-2; D: TRBD2; DNA: TGTGCCAGCAGCCACGGAGCGGGAGAAAGCGGGGAGCTGTTTTTT; CDR3: CASSHGAGESGELFF
size: many; V: TRBV20-1; J: TRBJ2-7; D: TRBD1; DNA: TGCAGTGCTAGACTCCAGGAGACAGGGTTCTACGAGCAGTACTTC; CDR3: CSARLQETGFYEQYF
size: many; V: TRBV27; J: TRBJ2-7; D: -; DNA: TGTGCCAGCAGGTTCGAGCAGTACTTC; CDR3: CASRFEQYF
size: many; V: TRBV7-8; J: TRBJ1-4; D: -; DNA: TGTGCCAGCAGCTTATTGGCAGGTCCCAATGAAAAACTGTTTTTT; CDR3: CASSLLAGPNEKLFF
size: -; V: TRBV28; J: TRBJ2-1; D: -; DNA: TGTGCCAGCAGTTCCCCCCCGGGAGCCTACAATGAGCAGTTCTTC; CDR3: CASSSPPGAYNEQFF
size: many; V: TRBV24-1; J: TRBJ2-7; D: -; DNA: TGTGCCACCAGTGATTTTGCGCGCCGCTACGAGCAGTACTTC; CDR3: CATSDFARRYEQYF
size: many; V: TRBV20-1; J: TRBJ1-2; D: -; DNA: TGCAGTGCTAGTCTTCCAGCTATAAACTATGGCTACACCTTC; CDR3: CSASLPAINYGYTF
size: many; V: TRBV28; J: TRBJ2-1; D: TRBD2; DNA: TGTGCCAGCGTTAGCGGGAGCCAATACAATGAGCAGTTCTTC; CDR3: CASVSGSQYNEQFF
size: few; V: TRBV21-1; J: TRBJ2-1; D: -; DNA: TGTGCCAGCAGGAAAGATGGGTGCGGCGGGAGGACCCTAGGGGGGAACAATGAGCAGTTCTTC; CDR3: CASRKDGCGGRTLGGNNEQFF
size: -; V: TRBV11-2; J: TRBJ2-5; D: -; DNA: TGTGCCAGCAGGAAGACACGACTCATACAAGAGACCCAGTACTTC; CDR3: CASRKTRLIQETQYF
size: many; V: TRBV12-3/TRBV12-4; J: TRBJ1-5; D: TRBD1; DNA: TGTGCCAGCAGAGCAGGGGGGGTGCAGCCCCAGCATTTT; CDR3: CASRAGGVQPQHF
size: many; V: TRBV12-3/TRBV12-4; J: TRBJ2-5; D: -; DNA: TGTGCCAGCAGTTTCTTTGGGGGGGAGACCCAGTACTTC; CDR3: CASSFFGGETQYF
size: many; V: TRBV5-1; J: TRBJ2-3; D: -; DNA: TGCGCCAGCAGCTCGGGTTGGATCGTTCCAGATACGCAGTATTTT; CDR3: CASSSGWIVPDTQYF
size: many; V: TRBV29-1; J: TRBJ2-4; D: -; DNA: TGCAGCGTTGCCGAGCCTCAAAACATTCAGTACTTC; CDR3: CSVAEPQNIQYF
size: few; V: TRBV10-2; J: TRBJ2-1; D: TRBD1; DNA: TGCGCCAGCAAGGACAGGGGGGTCGGCAATGAGCAGTTCTTC; CDR3: CASKDRGVGNEQFF
size: many; V: TRBV12-3/TRBV12-4; J: TRBJ1-3; D: -; DNA: TGTGCCAGCAGCCCGGGGGAGGCTGGAAACACCATATATTTT; CDR3: CASSPGEAGNTIYF
size: -; V: TRBV9; J: TRBJ2-3; D: -; DNA: TGTGCCAGCAGCGTAGTTGCGTGGCCGGACCCAAACACAGATACGCAGTATTTT; CDR3: CASSVVAWPDPNTDTQYF
size: -; V: TRBV5-4; J: TRBJ1-2; D: -; DNA: TGTGCCAGCAGCTTGACCAGTTCCAACTATGGCTACACCTTC; CDR3: CASSLTSSNYGYTF
size: -; V: TRBV28; J: TRBJ1-5; D: -; DNA: TGTGCCAGCAGTTTAAGAGTGCTTAGCAATCAGCCCCAGCATTTT; CDR3: CASSLRVLSNQPQHF
size: many; V: TRBV12-3/TRBV12-4; J: TRBJ2-2; D: -; DNA: TGTGCCAGCAGTTTTTTCCGTTCGGGCGGGGAGCTGTTTTTT; CDR3: CASSFFRSGGELFF
size: few; V: TRBV11-1; J: TRBJ2-2; D: -; DNA: TGTGCCAGCAGCACTCACGGACGGGCCCTGAGGTGGTACACCGGGGAGCTGTTTTTT; CDR3: CASSTHGRALRWYTGELFF